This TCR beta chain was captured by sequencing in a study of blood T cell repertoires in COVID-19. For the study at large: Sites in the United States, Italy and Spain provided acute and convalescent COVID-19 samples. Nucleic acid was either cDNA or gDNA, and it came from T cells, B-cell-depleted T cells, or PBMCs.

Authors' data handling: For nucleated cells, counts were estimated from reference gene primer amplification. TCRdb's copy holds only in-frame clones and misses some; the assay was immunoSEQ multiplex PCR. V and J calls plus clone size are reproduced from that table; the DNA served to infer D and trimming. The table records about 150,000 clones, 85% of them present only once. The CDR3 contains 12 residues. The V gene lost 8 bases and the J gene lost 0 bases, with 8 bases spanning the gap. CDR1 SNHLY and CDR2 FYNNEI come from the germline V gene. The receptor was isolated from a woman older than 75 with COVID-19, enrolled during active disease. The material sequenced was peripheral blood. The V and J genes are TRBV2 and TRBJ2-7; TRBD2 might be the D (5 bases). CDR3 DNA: TGTGCCAGCGCGGGCACCTCCTACGAGCAGTACTTC. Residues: CASAGTSYEQYF.